The 28 T cell receptor beta chains below come from one sample, sequenced in a study of blood T cell repertoires in COVID-19. Profiling relied on immunoSEQ multiplex PCR, and the TCRdb table lists in-frame clones only, not all of them. The data contain roughly 280,000 clones, 75% to 90% of them singletons. The sample was PBMCs or T cells enriched from blood (not recorded which). All receptors come from a woman under 30 who had recovered from COVID-19.

This chain joins TRBV4-1 and TRBJ1-1; tentatively, D is TRBD1 (6 bases). Germline V gives CDR1 MGHRA, CDR2 YSYEKL. This CDR3 region has 15 residues. Trimming removed 1 base at V and 4 bases at J, with 13 bases between. The CDR3 loop is CASSQVQGGFTEAFF. DNA for the CDR3: TGCGCCAGCAGCCAAGTCCAAGGGGGTTTCACTGAAGCTTTCTTT.

This clone was observed once. The rearrangement joins TRBV7-8 to TRBJ1-5, with a possible D match to TRBD1 (6 bases). CDR1 is SGHVS, CDR2 FQNEAQ, per germline. The CDR3 totals 16 residues. The germline V and J ends were trimmed by 1 base and 4 bases, with 14 bases remaining between them. Written as DNA, the CDR3 is TGTGCCAGCAGCTTAGTCACAGGGCTTGGGAATCAGCCCCAGCATTTT. Residues: CASSLVTGLGNQPQHF.

The rearrangement joins TRBV3-1 (or the pseudogene TRBV3-2) to TRBJ2-5, with D perhaps matching TRBD2 (6 bases). The CDR3 covers 16 residues. V dropped 3 bases and J dropped 2 bases, with 16 bases sitting between them. Germline lookup yields CDR1 LGHDT and CDR2 YNNKEL (reference sequence). CDR3 region: CASSHRDSGLQETQYF. The CDR3, as DNA: TGTGCCAGCAGCCACCGGGACTCGGGGCTACAAGAGACCCAGTACTTC.

This chain uses TRBV12-3 or TRBV12-4 with TRBJ1-2; D is undetermined. V lost 5 bases and J 8 bases, leaving 12 bases between the germline ends. The CDR3 totals 12 residues. The CDR3 bases are TGTGCCAGCAGTCTCGTCGGGGAAGGCTACACCTTC. Translating gives CASSLVGEGYTF.

Only one count was recorded for this clone. The chain is built from TRBV11-3 and TRBJ1-1, with D unresolved. There are 14 residues in the CDR3. Trimming left V 4 bases short and J 0 bases short, with 9 bases between. CDR1 is SGHNT and CDR2 is YENEEA in the germline V gene. The CDR3 nucleotides read TGTGCCAGCAGCTCGCAGACTTTGAACACTGAAGCTTTCTTT. Protein product: CASSSQTLNTEAFF. Looking up the rest from reference TRBV11-3 and TRBJ1-1 gives the full variable domain: EAGVVQSPRYKIIEKKQPVAFWCNPISGHNTLYWYLQNLGQGPELLIRYENEEAVDDSQLPKDRFSAERLKGVDSTLKIQPAELGDSAVYLCASSSQTLNTEAFFGQGTRLTVV.

The chain has TRBV10-3 and TRBJ1-6, with D uncertain. The CDR3 is made up of 12 amino acids. Germline CDR1 and CDR2: ENHRY and SYGVKD. V was cut by 5 bases and J by 9 bases, with 8 bases left in between. The CDR3 is CAISSGRSPLHF. The CDR3 DNA is TGTGCCATCAGTTCTGGGCGTTCACCCCTCCACTTT.

In this sample, this clone turned up once. V and J are TRBV5-1 and TRBJ2-3; TRBD1 might be the D (5 bases). V was pared by 6 bases and J by 8 bases, with 19 bases between. Germline CDR1 is SGHRS and CDR2 is YFSETQ. The CDR3 is 14 residues long. Here the CDR3 reads CASTQGTGRVTQYF. The CDR3 bases are TGCGCCAGCACGCAGGGAACGGGCAGGGTTACGCAGTATTTT.

V usage is TRBV5-4 and J usage is TRBJ2-7; D not certain. Trimming cost V 0 bases and J 3 bases, with 13 bases left between them. Germline-derived CDR1 and CDR2 are SGHNT and YYREEE (reference sequence). There are 15 residues in the CDR3. The CDR3 nucleotides read TGTGCCAGCAGCTTGGCTGGGCCTATGGACTACGAGCAGTACTTC. This translates into CASSLAGPMDYEQYF.

J is TRBJ2-3 and V is TRBV28, with 7 bases matching TRBD1. Germline assignment: CDR1 MDHEN and CDR2 SYDVKM. The CDR3 loop spans 14 amino acids. V dropped 3 bases and J dropped 3; count of bases not matched to a gene: 3. The CDR3 spells CASSLTGRTDTQYF. In DNA form, the CDR3 reads TGTGCCAGCAGTTTGACAGGGCGTACAGATACGCAGTATTTT.

This sequence joins TRBV4-2 and TRBJ2-2, with 9 bases matching TRBD2. V shed 1 base and J 3 bases; nucleotides not matched to a gene: 0. This CDR3 spans 15 amino acids. Germline V gene sequence: CDR1 LGHNA, CDR2 YNFKEQ. CDR3 sequence reads: CASSQGLADTGELFF. CDR3 coding DNA: TGTGCCAGCAGCCAAGGACTAGCGGACACCGGGGAGCTGTTTTTT.

This clone occurred many times. The identical CDR3 is also encoded by other nucleotide sequences in the sample. The J gene is TRBJ2-3, the V gene TRBV9; 12 bases match TRBD2. This CDR3 is 16 amino acids long. Germline V gene lookup returns CDR1 SGDLS and CDR2 YYNGEE. V lost 3 bases to trimming and J lost 0 bases; unmatched junction nucleotides: 2. In DNA, the CDR3 is TGTGCCAGCAGCGATCTAGCGGGGGGGAGCACAGATACGCAGTATTTT. Its translation: CASSDLAGGSTDTQYF.

The CDR3 DNA reads TGTGCCAGCAGTTTTAACGCAGGGAACACTGAAGCTTTCTTT. Protein: CASSFNAGNTEAFF. This sequence joins TRBV28 and TRBJ1-1; D gene uncertain. Germline V gene lookup returns CDR1 MDHEN and CDR2 SYDVKM. The CDR3 has 14 amino acids. Trimming stripped 3 bases from V and 1 base from J, with 9 bases between.

The rearrangement joins TRBV9 to TRBJ1-1, with D unresolved. The germline V and J ends were trimmed by 0 bases and 1 base, with 10 bases remaining between them. The CDR3 is made up of 15 amino acids. CDR1 and CDR2 (germline): SGDLS, YYNGEE. The chain's CDR3 is CASSVAGNQNTEAFF. The CDR3 nucleotides read TGTGCCAGCAGCGTAGCGGGGAACCAGAACACTGAAGCTTTCTTT.

As to this clone: The same CDR3 is also encoded by other DNA sequences in this sample. The chain joins TRBV5-8 to TRBJ1-2; D uncertain. This CDR3 contains 12 residues. Germline V CDR1 and CDR2: SGHTS, YDEGEE. The V end was cut by 2 bases, the J end by 6 bases, with 8 bases between. In DNA, the CDR3 is TGTGCCAGCAGCTTTTACGGGGATGGCTACACCTTC. Protein: CASSFYGDGYTF.

The rearrangement links TRBV5-1 to TRBJ1-4; 11 bases match TRBD1. The germline CDR1 and CDR2 sequences are SGHRS and YFSETQ. The CDR3 covers 16 residues. V trimming: 0 bases; J trimming: 4 bases; junction bases outside the gene matches: 2. The CDR3 spells CASSLAGTGGNEKLFF. The CDR3 coding sequence is TGCGCCAGCAGCTTGGCCGGGACAGGGGGTAATGAAAAACTGTTTTTT.

The V and J genes are TRBV27 and TRBJ1-3; a possible D gene is TRBD1 (5 bases). The germline gives CDR1 MNHEY, CDR2 SMNVEV (reference sequence). Trimming cost V 5 bases and J 3 bases, with 17 bases left between them. CDR3 size: 16 residues. The CDR3 loop reads CASSPRGIRYGNTIYF. The CDR3 bases are TGTGCCAGCAGTCCCCGGGGGATTCGGTATGGAAACACCATATATTTT.

The genes are TRBV3-1 (or the pseudogene TRBV3-2) and TRBJ2-1, with D uncertain. The germline CDR1 and CDR2 sequences are LGHDT and YNNKEL (reference sequence). The CDR3 loop spans 13 amino acids. The V and J ends lost 1 base and 9 bases respectively, with 10 bases between them. CDR3 region: CASSQVPQTEQFF. DNA for the CDR3: TGTGCCAGCAGCCAAGTCCCACAAACTGAGCAGTTCTTC.

The chain links TRBV5-1 to TRBJ2-1, with 9 positions matching TRBD1. Germline values: CDR1 SGHRS, CDR2 YFSETQ. Trimming cost V 4 bases and J 5 bases; bases outside gene matches: 7. The CDR3 contains 15 residues. The CDR3 nucleotides read TGCGCCAGCAGCCGGACAGGGGCCATGGACAATGAGCAGTTCTTC. Encoded protein: CASSRTGAMDNEQFF.

The rearrangement uses TRBV6-5 and TRBJ1-1, with 8 bases lining up with TRBD1. V trimming: 6 bases; J trimming: 0 bases; junction bases outside the gene matches: 3. The CDR3 length is 14 residues. The germline CDR1 and CDR2 sequences are MNHEY and SVGAGI. CDR3 sequence (DNA): TGTGCCAGCAGCTGGGACAGGATGAACACTGAAGCTTTCTTT. Translated: CASSWDRMNTEAFF.

The chain has TRBV7-2 and TRBJ1-2; tentatively, D is TRBD1 (6 bases). The CDR3 extends over 15 amino acids. Germline V CDR1 and CDR2: SGHTA, FQGNSA. Trimming left V 2 bases short and J 4 bases short, with 14 bases between. DNA of the CDR3: TGTGCCAGCAGCTTAAGTCAGGGGCCTGTCTATGGCTACACCTTC. This translates into CASSLSQGPVYGYTF.

CDR3: CASSQVPLAGVLYNEQFF. CDR3 DNA sequence: TGTGCCAGCAGCCAAGTCCCACTAGCGGGGGTTCTCTACAATGAGCAGTTCTTC. The chain combines TRBV3-1 (or the pseudogene TRBV3-2) with TRBJ2-1; 11 nucleotides align to TRBD2. The CDR3 totals 18 residues. Germline V gene lookup returns CDR1 LGHDT and CDR2 YNNKEL (reference sequence). After removal of 1 base from V and 3 bases from J, the junction contained 8 bases not matched to a gene.

The V call is TRBV12-3 or TRBV12-4, the J call TRBJ1-2, with 8 nucleotides matching TRBD1. This CDR3 region has 13 residues. The junction had 2 bases not matched to a gene; V was cut back by 5 bases and J by 3 bases. This chain's CDR3 is CASSQGAYYGYTF. Written as DNA, the CDR3 is TGTGCCAGCAGTCAGGGGGCCTACTATGGCTACACCTTC.

The V call is TRBV21-1, the J call TRBJ1-1. TRBV21-1 is shown as a pseudogene. This CDR3 spans 17 amino acids. CDR3 sequence reads: CASSKARAVRPNTEAFF. CDR3 coding DNA: TGTGCCAGCAGCAAAGCGAGGGCAGTCAGGCCCAACACTGAAGCTTTCTTT.

The chain joins TRBV5-1 to TRBJ2-5; D is perhaps TRBD2 (6 bases). V gave up 6 bases and J gave up 4 bases, with 13 bases separating them. This CDR3 is 13 amino acids long. Germline CDR1 reads SGHRS; CDR2 reads YFSETQ. This chain's CDR3 is CASTEGWGETQYF. The CDR3 region has the DNA TGCGCCAGCACGGAGGGGTGGGGAGAGACCCAGTACTTC.

The V and J genes are TRBV5-6 and TRBJ2-7, with D hard to call. V lost 0 bases and J lost 6, with 16 bases in between. The germline V gene has CDR1 SGHDT and CDR2 YYEEEE. The CDR3 extends over 15 amino acids. For the CDR3, the DNA is TGTGCCAGCAGCTTGGGTGGGCAATTGGCTTTCGAGCAGTACTTC. Its protein is CASSLGGQLAFEQYF.

In its sample, this clone was seen once. The chain combines TRBV18 with TRBJ1-1; D is possibly TRBD1 (6 bases). The CDR3 length is 14 residues. The germline gives CDR1 KGHSH, CDR2 LQKENI. Trimming took 3 bases from V and 2 from J, leaving 10 bases between them. The CDR3 sequence is CASSPLGGNTEAFF. CDR3 DNA sequence: TGTGCCAGCTCACCCCTAGGGGGAAACACTGAAGCTTTCTTT.

This chain links TRBV7-8 with TRBJ1-1; the D is unclear. The ends were cut back, 0 bases at V and 1 base at J, with 9 bases in the middle. This CDR3 contains 15 residues. Germline lookup yields CDR1 SGHVS and CDR2 FQNEAQ. Written as DNA, the CDR3 is TGTGCCAGCAGCTTAGCGTATTTCAGGAACACTGAAGCTTTCTTT. This translates into CASSLAYFRNTEAFF.

This clone was seen only once. The chain recombines TRBV11-2 with TRBJ2-3; 10 bases are a match to TRBD1. With V trimmed by 3 bases and J by 3 bases, 9 bases remained unmatched. The germline gives CDR1 SGHAT, CDR2 FQNNGV. This CDR3 is built from 17 residues. The CDR3 nucleotides read TGTGCCAGCAGCTTGATCTCCGGGACAGGGGTTACAGATACGCAGTATTTT. It codes for CASSLISGTGVTDTQYF.